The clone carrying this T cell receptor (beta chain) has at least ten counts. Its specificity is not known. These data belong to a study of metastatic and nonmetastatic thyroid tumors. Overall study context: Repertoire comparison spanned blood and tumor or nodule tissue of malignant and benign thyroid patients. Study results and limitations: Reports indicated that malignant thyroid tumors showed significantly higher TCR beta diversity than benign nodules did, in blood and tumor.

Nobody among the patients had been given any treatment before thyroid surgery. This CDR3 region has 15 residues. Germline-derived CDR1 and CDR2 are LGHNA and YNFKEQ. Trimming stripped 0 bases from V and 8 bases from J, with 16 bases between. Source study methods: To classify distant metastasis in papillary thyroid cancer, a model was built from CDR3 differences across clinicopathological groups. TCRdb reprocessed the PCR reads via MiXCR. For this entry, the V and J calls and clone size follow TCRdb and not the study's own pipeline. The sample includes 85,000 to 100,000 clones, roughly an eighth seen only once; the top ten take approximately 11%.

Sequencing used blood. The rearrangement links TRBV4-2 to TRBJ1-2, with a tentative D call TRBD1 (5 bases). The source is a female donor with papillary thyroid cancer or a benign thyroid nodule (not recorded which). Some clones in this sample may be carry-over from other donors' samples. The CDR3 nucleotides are TGTGCCAGCAGCCAAGATCTGGCTGGGGGAGGGGGCTACACCTTC. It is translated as CASSQDLAGGGGYTF.